A single sample is the source of the 27 T cell receptor beta chains below, sequenced in a study of blood T cell repertoires in COVID-19. Only in-frame clones appear in the TCRdb table, and some are missing; sequencing was by immunoSEQ multiplex PCR. The sample yields under 250,000 clones, under 95% seen once. Specimen: peripheral blood. Receptors were obtained from a man aged 30 to 39 with acute or convalescent COVID-19.

The chain uses TRBV5-1 and TRBJ2-1; TRBD2 agrees at 11 bases. Trimming took 4 bases from V and 7 from J; bases not matched to a gene: 19. The CDR3 is 19 amino acids. The germline V gene has CDR1 SGHRS and CDR2 YFSETQ. CDR3: CASSVAGTSGLGQGNEQFF. CDR3 DNA sequence: TGCGCCAGCAGCGTAGCGGGGACTAGCGGACTGGGCCAGGGGAATGAGCAGTTCTTC. The variable domain in full, completed from reference TRBV5-1 and TRBJ2-1, reads KAGVTQTPRYLIKTRGQQVTLSCSPISGHRSVSWYQQTPGQGLQFLFEYFSETQRNKGNFPGRFSGRQFSNSRSEMNVSTLELGDSALYLCASSVAGTSGLGQGNEQFFGPGTRLTVL.

V usage is TRBV7-3 and J usage is TRBJ2-5; D may be TRBD1 (5 bases). The germline V gene encodes CDR1 SGHTA and CDR2 FQGTGA. CDR3 size: 15 residues. V lost 5 bases and J 2 bases, leaving 15 bases between the germline ends. The CDR3 loop reads CASSQGSGLQETQYF. The DNA of the CDR3 is TGTGCCAGCAGCCAAGGGTCAGGGCTACAAGAGACCCAGTACTTC.

The chain recombines TRBV6-1 with TRBJ1-1, with D maybe TRBD1 (6 bases). The CDR3 length is 14 residues. The germline V and J ends were trimmed by 2 bases and 13 bases, with 20 bases remaining between them. Germline CDR1 is MNHNS and CDR2 is SASEGT. This CDR3 is CASSENTGRRKSFF. The CDR3 DNA sequence: TGTGCCAGCAGTGAAAATACAGGGCGGCGAAAAAGTTTCTTT.

In this sample, this clone turned up many times. This sequence joins TRBV29-1 and TRBJ2-7; TRBD2 matches at 7 bases. J gave up 2 bases and V 3 bases, and 7 bases lay outside the gene matches. This CDR3 comprises 14 residues. Per germline, CDR1 SQVTM and CDR2 ANQGSEA. CDR3 sequence (DNA): TGCAGCGTTGAGTATTCTAGCGGAACCTACGAGCAGTACTTC. Protein sequence: CSVEYSSGTYEQYF.

The rearrangement joins TRBV5-1 to TRBJ1-1; the D is unclear. The CDR3 is 15 residues long. Germline V CDR1 and CDR2: SGHRS, YFSETQ. V shed 3 bases and J shed 1 base, with 13 bases lying between them. CDR3 protein: CASSSQIGSNTEAFF. CDR3 bases: TGCGCCAGCAGCTCTCAAATCGGGTCGAACACTGAAGCTTTCTTT. The variable domain in full, completed from reference TRBV5-1 and TRBJ1-1, reads KAGVTQTPRYLIKTRGQQVTLSCSPISGHRSVSWYQQTPGQGLQFLFEYFSETQRNKGNFPGRFSGRQFSNSRSEMNVSTLELGDSALYLCASSSQIGSNTEAFFGQGTRLTVV.

This sequence joins TRBV28 and TRBJ2-3; 9 bases agree with TRBD1. CDR3 size: 16 residues. The junction had 9 bases not matched to a gene; V was cut back by 4 bases and J by 4 bases. Germline V gives CDR1 MDHEN, CDR2 SYDVKM. As DNA, the CDR3 is TGTGCCAGCAGTTCTGGTCCGGGACAGGGAGCAGATACGCAGTATTTT. Translated: CASSSGPGQGADTQYF. Drawing the rest from reference TRBV28 and TRBJ2-3, the complete variable domain is DVKVTQSSRYLVKRTGEKVFLECVQDMDHENMFWYRQDPGLGLRLIYFSYDVKMKEKGDIPEGYSVSREKKERFSLILESASTNQTSMYLCASSSGPGQGADTQYFGPGTRLTVL.

The chain recombines TRBV27 with TRBJ2-2, with D possibly TRBD2 on 7 matching bases. The CDR3 is 15 amino acids. Germline values: CDR1 MNHEY, CDR2 SMNVEV (reference sequence). V shed 3 bases and J shed 3 bases, with 11 bases lying between them. CDR3 sequence (DNA): TGTGCCAGCAGTTTTAGGGGGGGTCACACCGGGGAGCTGTTTTTT. It yields the protein CASSFRGGHTGELFF.

As to this clone: At one end, the junction sequence differs from germline, possibly due to a read error. The rearrangement links TRBV6-1 to TRBJ2-1; TRBD2 aligns across 9 bases. Germline V gene lookup returns CDR1 MNHNS and CDR2 SASEGT. There are 15 residues in the CDR3. The CDR3, as DNA: TGTGCCAGCAGCGAAGGGGGCGGGAGGGCCAATGAGCAGTTCTTC. Protein sequence: CASSEGGGRANEQFF.

V and J are TRBV5-1 and TRBJ2-5; D is undetermined. The length of the CDR3 is 11 residues. Trimming left V 7 bases short and J 5 bases short, with 9 bases between. Germline CDR1 and CDR2: SGHRS and YFSETQ. In DNA form, the CDR3 reads TGCGCCAGCGGAGATAGGGAGACCCAGTACTTC. Amino acids: CASGDRETQYF.

This chain joins TRBV11-2 and TRBJ2-1; the match to TRBD2 covers 8 bases. The CDR3 totals 16 residues. V shed 0 bases, J shed 6 bases, and the junction held 7 bases outside the gene matches. Germline V gene lookup returns CDR1 SGHAT and CDR2 FQNNGV. Here the CDR3 reads CASSLDPGTRSNEQFF. CDR3 DNA sequence: TGTGCCAGCAGCTTAGATCCAGGGACTAGATCCAATGAGCAGTTCTTC.

The V and J genes are TRBV28 and TRBJ2-4, with TRBD2 matching over 10 bases. V lost 5 bases to trimming and J lost 2 bases; unmatched junction nucleotides: 18. The length of the CDR3 is 20 residues. Germline loops: CDR1 MDHEN, CDR2 SYDVKM. The CDR3 DNA sequence: TGTGCCAGCAGTCTCAAGGCGGAGCGGGGGGGGCCCTTGTCCAAAAACATTCAGTACTTC. This sequence encodes CASSLKAERGGPLSKNIQYF. Drawing the rest from reference TRBV28 and TRBJ2-4, the complete variable domain is DVKVTQSSRYLVKRTGEKVFLECVQDMDHENMFWYRQDPGLGLRLIYFSYDVKMKEKGDIPEGYSVSREKKERFSLILESASTNQTSMYLCASSLKAERGGPLSKNIQYFGAGTRLSVL.

The gene calls are TRBV25-1 and TRBJ2-5; the D is unclear. The CDR3 sequence is 13 residues long. Trimming left V 6 bases short and J 4 bases short, with 12 bases between. The germline CDR1 and CDR2 sequences are MGHDK and SYGVNS. The CDR3 DNA is TGTGCCAGCAGAGCCCCCCTTGGAGAGACCCAGTACTTC. It yields the protein CASRAPLGETQYF.

The chain employs TRBV28 and TRBJ1-6; no definite D call. Germline values: CDR1 MDHEN, CDR2 SYDVKM. V shed 3 bases and J shed 4 bases, with 10 bases lying between them. The CDR3 length is 15 residues. CDR3 sequence reads: CASSFEPRYNSPLHF. DNA for the CDR3: TGTGCCAGCAGTTTCGAGCCGCGTTATAATTCACCCCTCCACTTT.

The V call is TRBV5-1, the J call TRBJ1-3; TRBD1 might be the D (6 bases). V shed 2 bases and J shed 2 bases, with 14 bases lying between them. The CDR3 contains 16 residues. Germline lookup yields CDR1 SGHRS and CDR2 YFSETQ. The CDR3 region is CASSLAGQLTGNTIYF. CDR3 bases: TGCGCCAGCAGCTTAGCCGGACAGCTAACTGGAAACACCATATATTTT.

The chain carries TRBV27 and TRBJ2-1; the match to TRBD1 covers 9 bases. The CDR3 extends over 11 amino acids. CDR1 MNHEY and CDR2 SMNVEV come from the germline V gene (reference sequence). With V trimmed by 3 bases and J by 14 bases, 2 bases remained unmatched. The DNA for the CDR3 is TGTGCCAGCAGTTTGGGACAGGGAGAGTTCTTC. Translating gives CASSLGQGEFF.

The V gene is TRBV6-1, the J gene TRBJ1-4, with 10 bases matching TRBD1. The length of the CDR3 is 16 residues. The J segment lost 8 bases and the V segment lost 2 bases, leaving 8 bases of the junction unmatched. Looked up from germline, CDR1 is MNHNS and CDR2 is SASEGT. CDR3 nucleotides: TGTGCCAGCAGTGAAATGCAAGGGACAGGGGACGAAAAACTGTTTTTT. This codes for CASSEMQGTGDEKLFF.

The rearrangement uses TRBV15 and TRBJ1-2, with a possible D match to TRBD1 (5 bases). Trimming took 1 base from V and 4 from J, leaving 10 bases between them. This CDR3 spans 14 amino acids. The germline V gene has CDR1 LNHNV and CDR2 YYDKDF (reference sequence). The CDR3 protein is CATSRGGSTYGYTF. As DNA, the CDR3 is TGTGCCACCAGCAGAGGGGGCAGCACCTATGGCTACACCTTC.

J is TRBJ1-6 and V is TRBV10-2; D gene uncertain. Trimming stripped 3 bases from V and 1 base from J, with 13 bases between. This CDR3 is 17 amino acids long. CDR1 and CDR2 (germline): WSHSY, SAAADI. The DNA for the CDR3 is TGCGCCAGCAGTGAACGATCCGGAGGATCCTATAATTCACCCCTCCACTTT. This translates into CASSERSGGSYNSPLHF.

The chain combines TRBV19 with TRBJ2-1; a weak D match, TRBD2 (6 bases). This CDR3 region has 13 residues. Trimming removed 10 bases from V and 3 bases from J, with 13 bases in between. Germline CDR1 is LNHDA and CDR2 is SQIVND (reference sequence). Here the CDR3 reads CATQRLDYNEQFF. The CDR3 region has the DNA TGTGCCACCCAGAGACTAGACTACAATGAGCAGTTCTTC.

The CDR3 DNA reads as TGTGCCAGTAGTTCGAATCAGGGGGATGGCGGCTACACCTTC. Protein: CASSSNQGDGGYTF. J is TRBJ1-2 and V is TRBV19; 7 bases are a match to TRBD1. CDR3 length: 14 amino acids. V was clipped by 5 bases and J by 8 bases; unmatched bases: 11. Germline V lookup: CDR1 LNHDA, CDR2 SQIVND (reference sequence).

The chain uses TRBV7-3 and TRBJ2-3, with D tentatively TRBD1 (5 bases). Germline V gene lookup returns CDR1 SGHTA and CDR2 FQGTGA. The length of the CDR3 is 14 residues. V was trimmed by 2 bases and J by 7 bases, leaving 13 bases between them. CDR3 loop: CASSLFQGENTQYF. In DNA form, the CDR3 reads TGTGCCAGCAGCTTATTCCAGGGCGAAAATACGCAGTATTTT.

This clone has at least ten counts. This chain connects TRBV19 to TRBJ1-5; 7 bases are shared with TRBD1. Germline V gives CDR1 LNHDA, CDR2 SQIVND (reference sequence). V lost 1 base and J lost 1; bases outside the gene matches: 4. The CDR3 length is 16 residues. CDR3 in amino acids: CASSIVGRGSNQPQHF. The CDR3 DNA reads TGTGCCAGTAGTATAGTTGGCAGGGGGAGCAATCAGCCCCAGCATTTT.

The rearrangement uses TRBV28 and TRBJ2-1; 7 bases align to TRBD1. Germline loops: CDR1 MDHEN, CDR2 SYDVKM. The CDR3 has 14 residues. V shed 5 bases and J 4 bases; nucleotides not matched to a gene: 5. CDR3: CASSTWDSYNEQFF. The CDR3 region has the DNA TGTGCCAGCAGTACCTGGGACAGTTACAATGAGCAGTTCTTC.

V gene TRBV13 combines with J gene TRBJ2-7; 7 bases fit TRBD2. V dropped 4 bases and J dropped 6; count of bases not matched to a gene: 15. Germline V gene data show CDR1 as PRHDT and CDR2 as FYEKMQ (reference sequence). CDR3 size: 16 residues. In nucleotides, the CDR3 is TGTGCCAGCAGCTCCCCCGGACTAGTTAGCCTCGGCGAGCAGTACTTC. It translates to CASSSPGLVSLGEQYF.

This clone occurred once. The chain couples TRBV14 to TRBJ1-2; weak D call: TRBD1 (5 bases). This CDR3 has 14 amino acids. V was pared by 0 bases and J by 7 bases, with 12 bases between. Germline-derived CDR1 and CDR2 are SGHDN and FVKESK. DNA for the CDR3: TGTGCCAGCAGCCAAGATCACGGGACTGGTGGCTACACCTTC. It codes for CASSQDHGTGGYTF.

The gene calls are TRBV5-3 and TRBJ1-2, with 9 bases fitting TRBD1. TRBV5-3 is designated an ORF whose function remains uncertain. The CDR3 is made up of 14 amino acids. The ends lost 7 bases at V and 5 bases at J; junction bases unmatched: 9. In DNA, the CDR3 is TGTGCCAGACCAACAGGGGGCAATGGGTATGGCTACACCTTC. It encodes CARPTGGNGYGYTF.

The chain links TRBV30 to TRBJ1-5; D unclear. The CDR3 has 15 amino acids. Germline V gene lookup returns CDR1 GTSNPN and CDR2 SVGIG (reference sequence). Trimming stripped 3 bases from V and 3 bases from J, with 15 bases between. CDR3 nucleotide sequence: TGTGCCTGGAGGGCCACCCAAGGAGTCAATCAGCCCCAGCATTTT. Encoded protein: CAWRATQGVNQPQHF.